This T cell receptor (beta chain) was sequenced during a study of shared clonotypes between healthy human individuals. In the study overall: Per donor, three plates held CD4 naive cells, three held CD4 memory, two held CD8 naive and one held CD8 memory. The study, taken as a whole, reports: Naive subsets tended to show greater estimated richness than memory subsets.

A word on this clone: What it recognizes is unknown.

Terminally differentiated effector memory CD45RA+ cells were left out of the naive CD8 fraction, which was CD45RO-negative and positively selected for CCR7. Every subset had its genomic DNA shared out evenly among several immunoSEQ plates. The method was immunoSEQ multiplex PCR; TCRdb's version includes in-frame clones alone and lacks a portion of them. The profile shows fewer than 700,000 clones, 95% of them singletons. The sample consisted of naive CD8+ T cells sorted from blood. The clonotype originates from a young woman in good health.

This CDR3 is CASSSLPDRGQGETQYF. DNA for the CDR3: TGTGCCAGCAGTTCACTCCCTGACAGGGGGCAGGGAGAGACCCAGTACTTC. The genes are TRBV7-9 and TRBJ2-5, with 10 bases that match TRBD1. Germline values: CDR1 SEHNR, CDR2 FQNEAQ (reference sequence). This CDR3 region has 17 residues. V was pared by 6 bases and J by 4 bases, with 14 bases of the junction left unmatched.